This entry lists 26 T cell receptor beta chains sequenced from one sample in a study of T-cell memory formation after mild COVID-19. TCRdb reanalysed the 5' RACE reads using MiXCR and keeps one entry per CDR3 protein. The table shows over 250,000 distinct CDR3 sequences, with approximately 16% occurring only once. The sequenced sample consisted of PBMCs or a T cell subset sorted from them (not recorded which). The receptors derive from a man aged 18 to 29 who had mild COVID-19 (a few samples of this study predate the infection). Cell type and time point are not known.

The chain has TRBV4-3 and TRBJ1-3, with D uncertain. CDR3 length: 15 amino acids. Trimming took off 3 bases at V and 2 bases at J, with 11 bases between the two ends. CDR1 and CDR2 from the germline V gene are LGHNA and YSLEER. The CDR3 nucleotides read TGCGCCAGCAGCCAGGGAGGGATCACTGGAAACACCATATATTTT. It encodes CASSQGGITGNTIYF.

The rearrangement joins TRBV19 to TRBJ1-5; D is ambiguous. V lost 7 bases to trimming and J lost 4 bases, with 14 bases between them. The CDR3 covers 14 residues. CDR1 is LNHDA and CDR2 is SQIVND in the germline V gene (reference sequence). Written as DNA, the CDR3 is TGTGCCAGTAAAGGCGCGGCCCAGAATCAGCCCCAGCATTTT. Translation gives CASKGAAQNQPQHF.

J is TRBJ2-1 and V is TRBV15, with D hard to call. The germline V gene has CDR1 LNHNV and CDR2 YYDKDF (reference sequence). V was shortened by 6 bases and J by 7 bases, with 16 bases between the two germline ends. The CDR3 has 14 amino acids. CDR3 protein: CATSTGSVGNEQFF. The CDR3 bases are TGTGCCACCAGTACCGGGTCCGTGGGGAATGAGCAGTTCTTC.

This clonotype came up many times. This sequence joins TRBV5-6 and TRBJ1-1, with D unresolved. The CDR3 is made up of 12 amino acids. Germline loops: CDR1 SGHDT, CDR2 YYEEEE. Trimming pared 0 bases from V and 7 bases from J, leaving 7 bases between. CDR3 nucleotides: TGTGCCAGCAGCTTGGAGGGCGGTGAAGCTTTCTTT. Its translation: CASSLEGGEAFF.

This clonotype was recorded a few times. V and J are TRBV15 and TRBJ1-2; a weak D match, TRBD1 (5 bases). This CDR3 is 16 amino acids long. With 0 bases removed from V and 7 bases from J, the gap between germline ends came to 18 bases. Germline lookup yields CDR1 LNHNV and CDR2 YYDKDF (reference sequence). The CDR3 region has the DNA TGTGCCACCAGCAGAGATCCCGGGGGATCTCTCTCTGGCTACACCTTC. It encodes CATSRDPGGSLSGYTF.

This clonotype was detected only a few times. The chain uses TRBV20-1 and TRBJ2-7; 8 bases match TRBD1. The CDR3 totals 13 residues. Trimming removed 5 bases from V and 4 bases from J; junction bases left unmatched: 7. The V gene's germline CDR1 is DFQATT and CDR2 SNEGSKA (reference sequence). The CDR3, as DNA: TGCAGTGCTGCGACAGGGGTTACGTACGAGCAGTACTTC. Its protein is CSAATGVTYEQYF.

This chain connects TRBV4-1 to TRBJ2-5; 9 nucleotides match TRBD2. V trimming: 1 base; J trimming: 2 bases; junction bases outside the gene matches: 8. The CDR3 has 17 residues. The V gene's germline CDR1 is MGHRA and CDR2 YSYEKL. The CDR3 bases are TGCGCCAGCAGCCAAGGGGATAGCGGGGGACAACAAGAGACCCAGTACTTC. The encoded protein is CASSQGDSGGQQETQYF.

This rearrangement joins TRBV7-3 to TRBJ1-1; no reliable D call. CDR3 length: 13 residues. Trimming left V 1 base short and J 3 bases short, with 6 bases between. Germline-derived CDR1 and CDR2 are SGHTA and FQGTGA. The CDR3 protein is CASSLSQHTEAFF. The CDR3 coding sequence is TGTGCCAGCAGCTTAAGCCAGCACACTGAAGCTTTCTTT.

The gene calls are TRBV12-3 or TRBV12-4 and TRBJ1-5; 11 bases agree with TRBD1. V was clipped by 8 bases and J by 6 bases; unmatched bases: 3. The CDR3 runs 13 residues. CDR3 nucleotides: TGTGCCAGCGGAGGACAGGGGGCTCAGCCCCAGCATTTT. Translation gives CASGGQGAQPQHF.

This clonotype was picked up a small number of times. The chain recombines TRBV29-1 with TRBJ1-1, with TRBD1 identical over 9 bases. J lost 4 bases, V lost 4 bases, and 7 bases had no gene match. Germline V gene data show CDR1 as SQVTM and CDR2 as ANQGSEA. This CDR3 has 14 residues. CDR3 loop: CSVVRDRVSTEAFF. The CDR3 DNA is TGCAGCGTTGTACGGGACAGGGTTTCCACTGAAGCTTTCTTT.

The chain has TRBV11-2 and TRBJ1-6; TRBD1 matches 8 bases. V dropped 2 bases and J dropped 9; count of bases not matched to a gene: 6. CDR1 and CDR2 (germline): SGHAT, FQNNGV. This CDR3 is built from 15 residues. The CDR3 loop reads CASSLRQGAVSPLHF. The CDR3 DNA reads TGTGCCAGCAGCTTAAGGCAGGGGGCGGTTTCACCCCTCCACTTT. Filled out from reference TRBV11-2 and TRBJ1-6, the complete variable domain reads EAGVAQSPRYKIIEKRQSVAFWCNPISGHATLYWYQQILGQGPKLLIQFQNNGVVDDSQLPKDRFSAERLKGVDSTLKIQPAKLEDSAVYLCASSLRQGAVSPLHFGNGTRLTVT.

This clonotype was seen many times. The chain carries TRBV9 and TRBJ2-3, with D perhaps matching TRBD2 (5 bases). Germline V lookup: CDR1 SGDLS, CDR2 YYNGEE. The CDR3 totals 14 residues. With 2 bases removed from V and 4 bases from J, the gap between germline ends came to 11 bases. CDR3 amino acids: CASSVNGVSDTQYF. The CDR3 region has the DNA TGTGCCAGCAGCGTGAACGGGGTCTCAGATACGCAGTATTTT.

This clonotype was seen a few times. The chain employs TRBV6-1 and TRBJ1-2; 8 bases map to TRBD1. The CDR3 contains 16 residues. The germline V gene encodes CDR1 MNHNS and CDR2 SASEGT. Germline trimming cut 6 bases from V and 2 bases from J; bases unmatched to any gene: 11. The CDR3 reads CASRVVQTGGNYGYTF. The CDR3 DNA reads TGTGCCAGCAGGGTCGTTCAAACAGGGGGAAACTATGGCTACACCTTC.

There are a few counts of this clonotype. V and J are TRBV19 and TRBJ2-1; TRBD1 agrees at 7 bases. The V gene end was trimmed by 8 bases and the J gene end by 9 bases; junction bases not matched to a gene: 10. Germline CDR1 and CDR2: LNHDA and SQIVND (reference sequence). The CDR3 covers 13 residues. The CDR3 region is CASASQGVGEQFF. CDR3 DNA sequence: TGTGCCAGTGCAAGTCAGGGGGTCGGTGAGCAGTTCTTC.

This chain joins TRBV10-3 and TRBJ2-7; possible D gene TRBD2, 5 bases. Per germline, CDR1 ENHRY and CDR2 SYGVKD. The CDR3 runs to 12 residues. Trimming removed 10 bases at V and 6 bases at J, with 16 bases between. DNA of the CDR3: TGTGCCACCGGTAGCGACGTCCTCGAGCAGTACGTC. Protein: CATGSDVLEQYV.

V is TRBV5-1 and J is TRBJ2-1, with D uncertain. V lost 0 bases and J 2 bases, leaving 12 bases between the germline ends. This CDR3 is 16 amino acids long. Looked up from germline, CDR1 is SGHRS and CDR2 is YFSETQ. The CDR3 reads CASSLARLLAYNEQFF. The CDR3 DNA is TGCGCCAGCAGCTTGGCCAGACTCTTGGCCTACAATGAGCAGTTCTTC.

This clonotype was counted between two and nine times. The V and J genes are TRBV7-9 and TRBJ2-7; D not certain. The germline V and J ends were trimmed by 5 bases and 2 bases, with 10 bases remaining between them. Germline assignment: CDR1 SEHNR and CDR2 FQNEAQ (reference sequence). This CDR3 has 13 amino acids. This CDR3 is CASSAAAPYEQYF. For the CDR3, the DNA is TGTGCCAGCAGCGCAGCCGCCCCCTACGAGCAGTACTTC.

The gene calls are TRBV5-1 and TRBJ2-7, with a tentative D call TRBD2 (6 bases). This CDR3 has 15 residues. The V and J ends lost 6 bases and 7 bases respectively, with 23 bases between them. Per the germline V gene, CDR1 is SGHRS and CDR2 is YFSETQ. The DNA for the CDR3 is TGCGCCAGCACGTCGGTGGGGCTACAGGAGGGGGAGCAGTACTTC. This encodes CASTSVGLQEGEQYF. The full variable domain, its missing parts supplied by reference TRBV5-1 and TRBJ2-7, is KAGVTQTPRYLIKTRGQQVTLSCSPISGHRSVSWYQQTPGQGLQFLFEYFSETQRNKGNFPGRFSGRQFSNSRSEMNVSTLELGDSALYLCASTSVGLQEGEQYFGPGTRLTVT.

The sample holds a few counts of this clonotype. V gene TRBV20-1 combines with J gene TRBJ2-1; possibly TRBD2 for D (6 bases). The CDR3 extends over 14 amino acids. Germline-derived CDR1 and CDR2 are DFQATT and SNEGSKA (reference sequence). Trimming removed 6 bases from V and 6 bases from J, with 18 bases in between. CDR3 in amino acids: CSAGGAGISNEQFF. In DNA, the CDR3 is TGCAGTGCGGGCGGGGCAGGGATCAGCAATGAGCAGTTCTTC.

This clonotype was seen more than once but under ten times. This chain joins TRBV7-6 and TRBJ1-2, with unresolved D. V was trimmed by 5 bases and J by 6 bases, leaving 13 bases between them. The CDR3 sequence is 13 residues long. Germline assignment: CDR1 SGHVS and CDR2 FNYEAQ. Written as DNA, the CDR3 is TGTGCCAGCAGCACCCGTGCGGGGAATGGCTACACCTTC. This codes for CASSTRAGNGYTF.

This clonotype was seen more than once but under ten times. This chain joins TRBV6-2 or TRBV6-3 and TRBJ2-1; no definite D call. Germline loops: CDR1 MNHEY, CDR2 SVGEGT. Trimming pared 9 bases from V and 10 bases from J, leaving 10 bases between. The CDR3 is made up of 10 amino acids. The DNA for the CDR3 is TGTGCCAGGGACGCTCGCGAGCAGTTCTTC. It yields the protein CARDAREQFF.

The chain carries TRBV5-1 and TRBJ2-5; 13 nucleotides align to TRBD2. Germline V gene lookup returns CDR1 SGHRS and CDR2 YFSETQ. The V segment lost 5 bases and the J segment 5 bases; nucleotides outside the gene matches: 6. This CDR3 is 15 amino acids long. The CDR3 nucleotides are TGCGCCAGCAGTCAGACTAGCGGGGGGAGTGAGACCCAGTACTTC. It specifies CASSQTSGGSETQYF.

This clonotype has a handful of counts. V is TRBV12-5 and J is TRBJ2-7; 7 positions agree with TRBD2. With V trimmed by 6 bases and J by 0 bases, 8 bases remained unmatched. The CDR3 sequence is 15 residues long. Germline CDR1 is LGHNT and CDR2 is FRNRAP. CDR3 residues: CASGPDGGFSYEQYF. Written as DNA, the CDR3 is TGTGCTAGTGGCCCGGACGGGGGGTTCTCCTACGAGCAGTACTTC.

V usage is TRBV7-2 and J usage is TRBJ2-5; 11 positions match TRBD2. The CDR3 consists of 18 residues. Germline V gene sequence: CDR1 SGHTA, CDR2 FQGNSA. Trimming cost V 3 bases and J 2 bases; bases outside gene matches: 11. The CDR3 protein is CASSFIHSGGALQETQYF. CDR3 bases: TGTGCCAGCAGCTTCATACATAGCGGGGGGGCCCTGCAAGAGACCCAGTACTTC.

In its sample, this clonotype was seen a few times. The rearrangement uses TRBV6-2 or TRBV6-3 and TRBJ1-5; D call uncertain. Germline loops: CDR1 MNHEY, CDR2 SVGEGT. This CDR3 spans 14 amino acids. Trimming took off 6 bases at V and 0 bases at J, with 9 bases between the two ends. In nucleotides, the CDR3 is TGTGCCAGCAGACGCAGTAATAGCAATCAGCCCCAGCATTTT. Protein product: CASRRSNSNQPQHF.

This clonotype was detected only a few times. Here the CDR3 DNA reads TGTGCCAGCGCCGCGGGGGGAGGTCGCAATGAGCAGTTCTTC. Translation: CASAAGGGRNEQFF. This rearrangement joins TRBV28 to TRBJ2-1; TRBD2 matches at 8 bases. The germline V gene encodes CDR1 MDHEN and CDR2 SYDVKM. The V and J ends lost 8 bases and 6 bases, in that order; junction bases with no gene match: 9. The CDR3 has 14 amino acids.